The 4 T cell receptor beta chains below all came from one sample that was sequenced in a study of Graves' ophthalmopathy and Graves' hyperthyroidism. RNA transcripts served as template for amplifying TCR beta CDR3 sequences. First-round RT-PCR employed HTBI primers, with a second-round multiplex PCR after it. Each CDR3 protein gets one entry after TCRdb re-called the multiplex PCR reads with MiXCR. Of a few hundred thousand distinct CDR3 sequences listed, about 21% are singletons. Sequenced material: peripheral blood. The receptor source for this set is a woman younger than 35 with stable Graves' hyperthyroidism.

A few counts support this clonotype. The V gene is TRBV18, the J gene TRBJ2-5; D possibly corresponds to TRBD1 (6 bases). CDR1 is KGHSH and CDR2 is LQKENI in the germline V gene. The CDR3 has 12 amino acids. Trimming removed 6 bases at V and 7 bases at J, with 12 bases between. The CDR3 bases are TGTGCCAGCTCCCGGGACAAAGGGACCCAGTACTTC. Translating it yields CASSRDKGTQYF.

This clonotype was detected many times. This sequence joins TRBV27 and TRBJ1-6, with a weak D call TRBD1 (6 bases). Germline CDR1 MNHEY, CDR2 SMNVEV (reference sequence). CDR3 length: 15 residues. Deletions cut 7 bases from V and 7 bases from J, with 17 bases between. The CDR3 region is CASTLGGGANSPLHF. The DNA of the CDR3 is TGTGCCAGCACTTTGGGGGGGGGGGCAAATTCACCCCTCCACTTT.

The chain joins TRBV7-2 to TRBJ2-5, with TRBD1 matching 10 bases. V was clipped by 0 bases and J by 3 bases; unmatched bases: 4. Germline V gene data show CDR1 as SGHTA and CDR2 as FQGNSA. This CDR3 is built from 16 residues. The CDR3 DNA sequence: TGTGCCAGCAGCTTAGCCCGGGACAGGGGAGAAGAGACCCAGTACTTC. Translation gives CASSLARDRGEETQYF.

This clonotype was seen repeatedly, ten times or more. The chain carries TRBV19 and TRBJ1-5; 7 positions match TRBD1. With V trimmed by 2 bases and J by 4 bases, 5 bases remained unmatched. CDR1 and CDR2 from the germline V gene are LNHDA and SQIVND (reference sequence). This CDR3 contains 15 residues. CDR3 sequence (DNA): TGTGCCAGTAGTATAACTGGACAGGAAAATCAGCCCCAGCATTTT. It encodes CASSITGQENQPQHF.